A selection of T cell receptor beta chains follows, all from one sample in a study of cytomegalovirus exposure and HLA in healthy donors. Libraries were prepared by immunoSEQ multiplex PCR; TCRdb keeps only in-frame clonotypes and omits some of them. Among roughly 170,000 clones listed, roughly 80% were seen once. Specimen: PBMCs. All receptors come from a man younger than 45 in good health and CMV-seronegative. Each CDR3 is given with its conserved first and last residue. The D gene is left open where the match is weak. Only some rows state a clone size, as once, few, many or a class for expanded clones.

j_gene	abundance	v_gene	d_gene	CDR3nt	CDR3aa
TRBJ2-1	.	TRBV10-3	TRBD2	TGTGCCATCGACGTGGGAGGGCCGGGCAATGAGCAGTTCTTC	CAIDVGGPGNEQFF
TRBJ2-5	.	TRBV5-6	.	TGTGCCAGCAGCTTGGGACAGCCAGAGACCCAGTACTTC	CASSLGQPETQYF
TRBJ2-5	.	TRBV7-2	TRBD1	TGTGCCAGCAGCCCTGGGACAGGGGGCGGTTTGGAGACCCAGTACTTC	CASSPGTGGGLETQYF
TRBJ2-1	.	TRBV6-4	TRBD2	TGTGCCAGCAGTGTTAGCGGGGGGGCGAATGAGCAGTTCTTC	CASSVSGGANEQFF
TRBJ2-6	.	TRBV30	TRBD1	TGTGCCGAGGGTGGACAGGCCCTCTCTGGGGCCAACGTCCTGACTTTC	CAEGGQALSGANVLTF
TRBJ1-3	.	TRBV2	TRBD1	TGTGCCAGCAGTAGGGACAGGGGGCTTGGAAACACCATATATTTT	CASSRDRGLGNTIYF
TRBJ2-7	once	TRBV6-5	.	TGTGCCAGCAGTTATTCCTCTAGCGTAACCTACGAGCAGTACTTC	CASSYSSSVTYEQYF
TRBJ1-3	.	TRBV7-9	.	TGTGCCAGCAGCGCCCCCCCGGTCCCCATATATTTT	CASSAPPVPIYF
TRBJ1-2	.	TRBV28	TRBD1	TGTGCCAGCAGTGCGATCTCCGGGACAGGGGCCCATGGCTACACCTTC	CASSAISGTGAHGYTF
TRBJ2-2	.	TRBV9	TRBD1	TGTGCCAGTACCCCGGACAGGGGATACCCCATCGGGGAGCTGTTTTTT	CASTPDRGYPIGELFF
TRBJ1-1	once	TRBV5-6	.	TGTGCCAGCAGCTTGGAGGGGTGGCAGAACACTGAAGCTTTCTTT	CASSLEGWQNTEAFF
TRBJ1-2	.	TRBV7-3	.	TGTGCCAGCAGCTTCGGAGGGGCGCTGGGCTACACCTTC	CASSFGGALGYTF
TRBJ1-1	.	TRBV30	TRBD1	TGTGCCTGGAGTAACAGGGGTAATACTGAAGCTTTCTTT	CAWSNRGNTEAFF
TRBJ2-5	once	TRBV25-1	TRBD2	TGTGCCAGCACTAGCGGTTTCAAAGAGACCCAGTACTTC	CASTSGFKETQYF
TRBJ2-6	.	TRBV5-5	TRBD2	TGTGCCAGCAATCAGCGGGGGCCCCTCTCTGGGGCCAACGTCCTGACTTTC	CASNQRGPLSGANVLTF
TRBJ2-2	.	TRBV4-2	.	TGTGCCAGCAGCCAAGTTGGAAACCAGGGGAACACCGGGGAGCTGTTTTTT	CASSQVGNQGNTGELFF
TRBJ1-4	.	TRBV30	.	TGTGCCGTGCCCCAGGGGACTAATGAAAAACTGTTTTTT	CAVPQGTNEKLFF
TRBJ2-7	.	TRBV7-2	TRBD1	TGTGCCAGCAGCTTAATGATTGGGCAGGGGGTAGGTGAGCAGTACTTC	CASSLMIGQGVGEQYF
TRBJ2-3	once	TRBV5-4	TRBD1	TGTGCCAGCAGCGAAGGGACAGGGGGCAAAGATACGCAGTATTTT	CASSEGTGGKDTQYF
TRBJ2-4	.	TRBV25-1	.	TGTGCCAGCAGTGAACGACCCAGGGATTACATTCAGTACTTC	CASSERPRDYIQYF
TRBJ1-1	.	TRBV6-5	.	TGTGCCAGCAGCCCCCGGGGGGCTGAAGCTTTCTTT	CASSPRGAEAFF
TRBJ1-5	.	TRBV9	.	TGTGCCAGCAGCGTGACAGGAGTCAATCAGCCCCAGCATTTT	CASSVTGVNQPQHF
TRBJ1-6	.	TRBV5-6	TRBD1	TGTGCCAGCAGCTGGCCGGGACAGGAGAATTCACCCCTCCACTTT	CASSWPGQENSPLHF
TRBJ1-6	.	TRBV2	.	TGTGCCCAACTAAGGGGGGGTAAGACCCTCCACTTT	CAQLRGGKTLHF
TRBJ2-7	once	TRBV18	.	TGTGCCAGCTCACCAGTGTCGTCCTACGAGCAGTACTTC	CASSPVSSYEQYF
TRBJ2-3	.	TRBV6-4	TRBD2	TGTGCCAGCAGTGACTCTGCGGGAGGGCCGGATACGCAGTATTTT	CASSDSAGGPDTQYF
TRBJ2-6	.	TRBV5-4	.	TGTGCCAGCAGCATCAGACAGCTCTCTGGGGCCAACGTCCTGACTTTC	CASSIRQLSGANVLTF
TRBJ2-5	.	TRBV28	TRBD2	TGTGCCAGCAGTTTCAGGGGACTAGCGACAGGGGAAGAGACCCAGTACTTC	CASSFRGLATGEETQYF